This TCR beta chain comes out of a study of breast tumors, draining lymph nodes, adjacent tissues. General observations from the study: Tumor TCR diversity was below lymph nodes but above nontumor tissue. Tumor and nontumor repertoires were significantly more similar in luminal-like than in basal-like breast cancer. Data only fit, rather than demonstrated, lymph node origin of most tumor T cells.

Comments on this clonotype: Its antigen is as yet unknown.

TCRdb passed the multiplex PCR reads through MiXCR, listing each CDR3 protein once. The data hold about 140,000 distinct CDR3 sequences, with more than 20% observed a single time. Samples came from axillary lymph nodes draining the breast cancer. V shed 7 bases and J 3 bases; nucleotides not matched to a gene: 3. From germline, CDR1 is MNHEY and CDR2 SVGEGT. The CDR3 consists of 13 residues. The rearrangement joins TRBV6-2 or TRBV6-3 to TRBJ2-1, with 7 bases that match TRBD2. The sequencing input was axillary lymph node tissue. This sequence originates from a female donor with breast cancer. Some clones in this sample may be carry-over from other donors' samples. The DNA for the CDR3 is TGTGCCAGCACGGCTAGCGGCTACAATGAGCAGTTCTTC. Its translation is CASTASGYNEQFF.